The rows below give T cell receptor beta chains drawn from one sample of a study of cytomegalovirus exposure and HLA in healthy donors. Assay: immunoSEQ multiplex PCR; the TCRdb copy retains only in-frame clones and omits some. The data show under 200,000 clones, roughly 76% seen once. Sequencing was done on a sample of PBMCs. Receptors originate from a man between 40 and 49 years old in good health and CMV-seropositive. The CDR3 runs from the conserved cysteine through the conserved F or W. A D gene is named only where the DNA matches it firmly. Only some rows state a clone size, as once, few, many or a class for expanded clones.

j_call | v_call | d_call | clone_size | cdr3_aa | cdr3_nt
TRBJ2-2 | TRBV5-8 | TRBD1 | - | CATGYRGPGELFF | TGTGCCACCGGGTACAGGGGGCCCGGGGAGCTGTTTTTT
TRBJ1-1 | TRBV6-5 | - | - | CATFVGASNTEAFF | TGTGCCACGTTTGTGGGGGCCTCGAACACTGAAGCTTTCTTT
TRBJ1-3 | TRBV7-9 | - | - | CASSLSGPGNTIYF | TGTGCCAGCAGCTTATCAGGCCCTGGAAACACCATATATTTT
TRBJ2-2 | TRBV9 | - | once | CASSVDLGSTGELFF | TGTGCCAGCAGCGTAGACCTGGGGAGCACCGGGGAGCTGTTTTTT
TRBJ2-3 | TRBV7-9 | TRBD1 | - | CASSLAHRGVRTDTQYF | TGTGCCAGCAGCTTAGCGCACAGGGGGGTGCGCACAGATACGCAGTATTTT
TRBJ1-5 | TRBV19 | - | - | CASSRGSFRTADQPQHF | TGTGCCAGTAGTAGAGGGAGCTTCAGGACAGCCGATCAGCCCCAGCATTTT
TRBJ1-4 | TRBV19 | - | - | CASSISQGRNEKLFF | TGTGCCAGTAGTATCTCACAGGGAAGGAATGAAAAACTGTTTTTT
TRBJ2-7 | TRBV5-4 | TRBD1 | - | CASSLQGARGYEQYF | TGTGCCAGCAGTTTACAGGGGGCGAGAGGCTACGAGCAGTACTTC
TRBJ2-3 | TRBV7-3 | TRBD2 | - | CASSSVAGGLDTQYF | TGTGCCAGCAGCTCGGTAGCGGGGGGCTTAGATACGCAGTATTTT
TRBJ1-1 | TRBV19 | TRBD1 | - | CASSIMAGGTEAFF | TGTGCCAGTAGTATAATGGCAGGGGGCACTGAAGCTTTCTTT
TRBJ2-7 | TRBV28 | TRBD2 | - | CASLGGGSYEQYF | TGTGCCAGCCTCGGGGGGGGCTCCTACGAGCAGTACTTC
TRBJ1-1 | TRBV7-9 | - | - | CASSLAGQNTEAFF | TGTGCCAGCAGCTTAGCGGGACAGAACACTGAAGCTTTCTTT
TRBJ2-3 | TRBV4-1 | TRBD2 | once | CASSQVPDSSGGYTDTQYF | TGCGCCAGCAGCCAAGTTCCGGATTCTAGCGGGGGCTACACAGATACGCAGTATTTT
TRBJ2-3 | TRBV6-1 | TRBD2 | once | CASSELRGLGLAGGRTDTQYF | TGTGCCAGCAGTGAACTCAGGGGGCTTGGACTAGCGGGGGGGCGCACAGATACGCAGTATTTT
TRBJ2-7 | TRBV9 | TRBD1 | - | CASSTRDRGTSYEQYF | TGTGCCAGCAGCACTAGGGACAGGGGGACTTCCTACGAGCAGTACTTC
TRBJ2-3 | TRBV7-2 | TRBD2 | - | CASSLVWGLALTDTQYF | TGTGCCAGCAGCTTAGTATGGGGACTAGCGCTCACAGATACGCAGTATTTT
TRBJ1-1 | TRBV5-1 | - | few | CASSKGQPNTEAFF | TGCGCCAGCAGCAAAGGACAACCGAACACTGAAGCTTTCTTT
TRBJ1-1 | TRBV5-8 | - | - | CASSLLQGRNTEAFF | TGTGCCAGCAGCTTGTTACAGGGCCGGAACACTGAAGCTTTCTTT
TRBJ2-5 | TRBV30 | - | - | CAWSASGLPQETQYF | TGTGCCTGGAGTGCCTCGGGACTCCCGCAAGAGACCCAGTACTTC
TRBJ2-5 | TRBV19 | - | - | CASSSTGSKTQYF | TGTGCCAGTAGTTCGACAGGTTCGAAGACCCAGTACTTC
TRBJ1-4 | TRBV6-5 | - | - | CASSYWAGSNPEKLFF | TGTGCCAGCAGTTACTGGGCAGGCTCAAACCCAGAAAAACTGTTTTTT
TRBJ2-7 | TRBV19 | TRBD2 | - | CASSIAGLAGGNEQYF | TGTGCCAGTAGTATCGCCGGACTAGCGGGGGGCAACGAGCAGTACTTC
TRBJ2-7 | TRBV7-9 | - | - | CASSLELPAYEQYF | TGTGCCAGCAGCTTAGAACTACCTGCCTACGAGCAGTACTTC
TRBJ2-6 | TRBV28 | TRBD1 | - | CASSTSHPEQGNSGANVLTF | TGTGCCAGCAGTACCTCTCACCCTGAACAGGGGAACTCTGGGGCCAACGTCCTGACTTTC
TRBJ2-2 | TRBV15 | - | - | CAARNSENTGELFF | TGTGCCGCCCGGAATAGCGAGAACACCGGGGAGCTGTTTTTT
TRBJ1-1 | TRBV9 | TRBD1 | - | CASSGRQGFFF | TGTGCCAGCAGCGGGAGACAGGGATTTTTCTTT
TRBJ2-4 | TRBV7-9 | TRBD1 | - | CSSSLGGQVRDF | TGTTCCAGCAGCTTAGGCGGACAGGTGAGAGACTTC
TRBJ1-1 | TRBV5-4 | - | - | CASRSGGRGNTEAFF | TGTGCCAGCAGGTCGGGGGGGCGGGGGAACACTGAAGCTTTCTTT